The sequence of this T cell receptor (beta chain) was determined in a study of cytomegalovirus exposure and HLA in healthy donors. Germline CDR1 is SEHNR and CDR2 is FQNEAQ (reference sequence). The CDR3 is 14 residues long. V was pared by 5 bases and J by 6 bases, with 7 bases of the junction left unmatched. Primers: 60 Vbeta forward and 13 Jbeta reverse. Data came from immunoSEQ multiplex PCR; TCRdb stores just in-frame clones and leaves some out. The sample holds some 150,000 clones; 77% are singletons and the top ten take 1.1% to 1.5%. Samples came from healthy bone marrow donors. Sequencing input: PBMCs. The sequence came from a woman in her forties in good health and CMV-seronegative. The chain links TRBV7-9 to TRBJ1-2; 9 bases are a match to TRBD1. The DNA of the CDR3 is TGTGCCAGCAGCAGACGGACAGGGGAGGATGGCTACACCTTC. Its protein is CASSRRTGEDGYTF.